This T cell receptor beta chain was identified in a study of CD8 T cells in ankylosing spondylitis. Study-wide results and caveats: Characteristic of ankylosing spondylitis blood, it appeared, was a TCR beta motif comprising eight highly homologous variants.

This clonotype was observed a few times. The antigen is not known. V lost 0 bases and J lost 8; bases outside the gene matches: 6. CDR1 and CDR2 (germline): SGHDN, FVKESK. The CDR3 runs 14 residues. Generation of TCR beta libraries employed quantitative 5'-RACE incorporating molecular barcodes. TCRdb re-analysed the 5' RACE reads in MiXCR, keeping a single row per CDR3 protein. The table includes roughly 440,000 distinct CDR3 sequences, more than 15% detected once. The sequence derives from a male donor with ankylosing spondylitis. The chain employs TRBV14 and TRBJ2-5, with 7 bases matching TRBD2. The sequenced sample consisted of blood, either unsorted or a sorted T cell fraction (not recorded which). The CDR3 DNA is TGTGCCAGCAGCCAAGATGGGGCTAGCGGCACCCAGTACTTC. This sequence encodes CASSQDGASGTQYF.